One and the same sample provided the 7 T cell receptor beta chains below, sequenced in a study of cytomegalovirus exposure and HLA in healthy donors. The PCR employed 60 Vbeta primers together with 13 Jbeta primers. TCRdb's copy holds only in-frame clones and misses some; the assay was immunoSEQ multiplex PCR. The table has 150,000 or so clones, around two thirds seen once. The sequencing input was PBMCs. These receptors were taken from a man between 25 and 39 years old in good health and CMV-seropositive.

This clone was observed a few times. The chain joins TRBV6-5 to TRBJ2-1; TRBD1 aligns across 9 bases. The V segment lost 4 bases and the J segment 5 bases; nucleotides outside the gene matches: 9. This CDR3 contains 16 residues. CDR1 and CDR2 (germline): MNHEY, SVGAGI. CDR3 nucleotide sequence: TGTGCCAGCAGTTCGCCCGGGACAGGGCCTAACAATGAGCAGTTCTTC. It encodes CASSSPGTGPNNEQFF.

This chain joins TRBV28 and TRBJ2-4; tentative D call: TRBD2 (5 bases). The germline V gene encodes CDR1 MDHEN and CDR2 SYDVKM. Trimming cost V 2 bases and J 12 bases, with 11 bases left between them. The CDR3 consists of 12 residues. The CDR3 DNA reads TGTGCCAGCAGTTTAGACCGAGCGGATCAGTACTTC. Its translation: CASSLDRADQYF.

This chain joins TRBV18 and TRBJ2-3; maybe TRBD1 (6 bases). Germline CDR1 KGHSH, CDR2 LQKENI. This CDR3 comprises 13 residues. Trimming shortened V by 2 bases and J by 6 bases, and 9 bases separated the two germline ends. As DNA, the CDR3 is TGTGCCAGCTCACCAGGGGGCGCCGATACGCAGTATTTT. Translated: CASSPGGADTQYF.

A few counts support this clone. The chain is built from TRBV7-3 and TRBJ1-3; D not certain. V gave up 2 bases and J gave up 0 bases, with 14 bases separating them. There are 17 residues in the CDR3. CDR1 SGHTA and CDR2 FQGTGA come from the germline V gene. CDR3 coding DNA: TGTGCCAGCAGCTTACGACGTTTCGGAGGCTCTGGAAACACCATATATTTT. It yields the protein CASSLRRFGGSGNTIYF.

The chain links TRBV7-3 to TRBJ1-2, with D unresolved. There are 13 residues in the CDR3. Germline-derived CDR1 and CDR2 are SGHTA and FQGTGA. V was cut by 2 bases and J by 6 bases, with 10 bases left in between. The chain's CDR3 is CASSLSGFNGYTF. CDR3 bases: TGTGCCAGCAGCTTATCCGGGTTCAATGGCTACACCTTC.

Here the CDR3 reads CASSLASGRNEQFF. As DNA, the CDR3 is TGCGCCAGCAGCTTGGCTAGCGGGAGGAATGAGCAGTTCTTC. The chain joins TRBV5-1 to TRBJ2-1, with 11 bases identical to TRBD2. J gave up 7 bases and V 0 bases, and 0 bases lay outside the gene matches. The CDR3 consists of 14 residues. Germline CDR1 and CDR2: SGHRS and YFSETQ.

This clone was seen once. The chain is built from TRBV20-1 and TRBJ2-1, with D maybe TRBD1 (5 bases). Trimming took 5 bases from V and 9 from J, leaving 11 bases between them. The CDR3 is 11 amino acids. Germline CDR1 DFQATT, CDR2 SNEGSKA (reference sequence). This CDR3 reads CSASRVAEQFF. CDR3 bases: TGCAGTGCTTCCAGGGTGGCTGAGCAGTTCTTC.